The 3 T cell receptor beta chains given below trace back to one sample, sequenced in a study of Siglec-9 on CD8 T cells in melanoma. Using immunoSEQ multiplex PCR, the repertoire was profiled, and TCRdb retains in-frame clones only, with some absent. This table holds around 35,000 clones, approximately 84% found once. Material for sequencing was Siglec-9- CD8+ T cells sorted from blood. These TCRs come from a human donor in good health.

This clone was observed a single time. The chain recombines TRBV29-1 with TRBJ2-7; unclear D gene. Germline V gene sequence: CDR1 SQVTM, CDR2 ANQGSEA. V was pared by 0 bases and J by 5 bases, with 5 bases between. This CDR3 has 11 amino acids. The CDR3 sequence: CSVEDLNEQYF. The CDR3 region has the DNA TGCAGCGTTGAAGACCTTAACGAGCAGTACTTC.

The rearrangement joins TRBV7-9 to TRBJ1-2, with 8 bases that match TRBD1. The CDR3 is made up of 14 amino acids. The V segment lost 7 bases and the J segment 3 bases; nucleotides outside the gene matches: 7. Germline V CDR1 and CDR2: SEHNR, FQNEAQ (reference sequence). CDR3 in amino acids: CASTGQGLDYGYTF. The CDR3, as DNA: TGTGCCAGCACTGGACAGGGCCTCGACTATGGCTACACCTTC.

This clone was recorded a few times. V usage is TRBV7-9 and J usage is TRBJ2-7, with 7 bases that match TRBD1. The CDR3 loop spans 15 amino acids. J was trimmed by 3 bases and V by 5 bases; bases with no gene match: 10. CDR1 is SEHNR, CDR2 FQNEAQ, per germline (reference sequence). CDR3 nucleotide sequence: TGTGCCAGCAGCAATCCGGGACAGAACGTCTACGAGCAGTACTTC. Translating gives CASSNPGQNVYEQYF. Based on the CDR3 plus reference TRBV7-9 and TRBJ2-7, the full variable domain is DTGVSQNPRHKITKRGQNVTFRCDPISEHNRLYWYRQTLGQGPEFLTYFQNEAQLEKSRLLSDRFSAERPKGSFSTLEIQRTEQGDSAMYLCASSNPGQNVYEQYFGPGTRLTVT.